This TCR beta chain was recovered during a study of CD8+ T cells in alopecia areata. Background on the study: Treated individuals took tofacitinib by mouth, 5 to 10 mg twice daily.

Study findings and constraints: Alphabeta T cells residing in normal skin are also sequenced in scalp samples. Normal scalp had lower clonality than lesional scalp, with alopecia totalis/universalis lesions showing this most strongly.

Extraction of RNA preceded its reverse transcription into cDNA, which served as the sequencing template. Sequencing was performed with immunoSEQ multiplex PCR; in TCRdb, only in-frame clones are kept and a portion is missing. The profile shows about 150,000 clones, around half of them singletons. This clone was seen a few times. Its specificity is unknown. The V gene's germline CDR1 is SQVTM and CDR2 ANQGSEA. The V end was cut by 2 bases, the J end by 5 bases, with 10 bases between. The CDR3 covers 13 residues. Sorting from PBMCs produced CD4+ and CD8+ T cells. This clonotype was sampled from a human donor with alopecia areata. The chain links TRBV29-1 to TRBJ1-5; D gene ambiguous. Sequenced here: CD8+ T cells sorted from blood, sampled at week 0. This chain's CDR3 is CSVEIGGDQPQHF. In nucleotides, the CDR3 is TGCAGCGTTGAAATTGGCGGTGATCAGCCCCAGCATTTT.